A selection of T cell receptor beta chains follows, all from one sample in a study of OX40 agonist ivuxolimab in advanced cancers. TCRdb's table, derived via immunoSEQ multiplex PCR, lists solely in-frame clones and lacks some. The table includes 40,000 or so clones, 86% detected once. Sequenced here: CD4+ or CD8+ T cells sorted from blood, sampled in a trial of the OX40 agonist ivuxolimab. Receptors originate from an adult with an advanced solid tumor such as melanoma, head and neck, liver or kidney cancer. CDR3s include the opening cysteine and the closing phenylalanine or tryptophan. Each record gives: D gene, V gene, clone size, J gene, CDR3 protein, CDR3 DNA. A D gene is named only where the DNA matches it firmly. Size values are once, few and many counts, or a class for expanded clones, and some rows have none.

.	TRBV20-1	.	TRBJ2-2	CSAWLLGELFF	TGCAGTGCCTGGCTTCTGGGGGAGCTGTTTTTT
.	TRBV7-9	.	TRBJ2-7	CASSLGISYEQYF	TGTGCCAGCAGCTTAGGAATATCCTACGAGCAGTACTTC
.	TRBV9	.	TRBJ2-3	CASSVEIGGSTDTQYF	TGTGCCAGCAGCGTAGAAATCGGGGGAAGCACAGATACGCAGTATTTT
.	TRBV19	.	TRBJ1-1	CASTPGTEAFF	TGTGCCAGTACCCCCGGCACTGAAGCTTTCTTT
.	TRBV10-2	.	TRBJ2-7	CASSLGGTSSYEQYF	TGCGCCAGCAGCCTCGGGGGGACATCGTCCTACGAGCAGTACTTC
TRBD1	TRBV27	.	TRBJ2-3	CASSFLPGQGLDTQYF	TGTGCCAGCAGTTTCCTCCCGGGACAGGGTTTGGATACGCAGTATTTT
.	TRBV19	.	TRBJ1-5	CASSMVQESDQPQHF	TGTGCCAGTAGTATGGTACAGGAGAGTGATCAGCCCCAGCATTTT
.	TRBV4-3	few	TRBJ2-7	CASSQVRNSPKHEQYF	TGCGCCAGCAGCCAAGTCAGGAACAGCCCTAAGCACGAGCAGTACTTC
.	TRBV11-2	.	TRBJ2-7	CASSPQGYEQYF	TGTGCCAGCAGCCCACAGGGCTACGAGCAGTACTTC
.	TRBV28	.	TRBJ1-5	CASSLVRDHQPQHF	TGTGCCAGCAGTTTGGTCAGGGACCATCAGCCCCAGCATTTT
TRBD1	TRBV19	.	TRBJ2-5	CASSLTRQGVETQYF	TGTGCCAGTAGTTTAACTCGACAGGGCGTGGAGACCCAGTACTTC
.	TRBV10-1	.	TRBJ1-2	CASSELTCPYGYTF	TGCGCCAGCAGTGAGTTAACATGCCCCTATGGCTACACCTTC
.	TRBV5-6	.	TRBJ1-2	CASRKTGVYGYTF	TGTGCCAGCAGGAAGACGGGGGTATATGGCTACACCTTC
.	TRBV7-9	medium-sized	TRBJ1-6	CASSLAPGLGPLHF	TGTGCCAGCAGCTTAGCCCCCGGGTTAGGTCCCCTCCACTTT
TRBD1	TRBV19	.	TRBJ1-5	CASSHRQGRINQPQHF	TGTGCCAGTAGTCATCGACAGGGGCGAATAAATCAGCCCCAGCATTTT
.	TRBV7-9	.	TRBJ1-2	CASSPGVGYGYTF	TGTGCCAGCAGCCCGGGAGTCGGCTATGGCTACACCTTC
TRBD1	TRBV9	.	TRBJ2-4	CASSVVNPGTAQNIQYF	TGTGCCAGCAGCGTAGTAAATCCCGGGACAGCGCAAAACATTCAGTACTTC
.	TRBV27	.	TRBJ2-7	CASSPNDLYEQYF	TGTGCCAGCAGCCCTAATGACCTCTACGAGCAGTACTTC
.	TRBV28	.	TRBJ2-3	CASSALIGTTDTQYF	TGTGCCAGCAGCGCCCTCATCGGGACGACAGATACGCAGTATTTT
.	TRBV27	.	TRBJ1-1	CASRLTGISLNTEAFF	TGTGCCAGCAGGCTAACAGGGATTTCCCTGAACACTGAAGCTTTCTTT
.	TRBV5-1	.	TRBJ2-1	CASSLDVWGAVYDEQFF	TGCGCCAGCAGCTTGGATGTGTGGGGGGCGGTTTACGATGAGCAGTTCTTC
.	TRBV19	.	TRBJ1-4	CASSSREKLFF	TGTGCCAGTAGTTCAAGAGAAAAACTGTTTTTT
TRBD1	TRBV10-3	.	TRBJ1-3	CAISESGTGGGNTIYF	TGTGCCATCAGTGAATCCGGGACAGGGGGCGGAAACACCATATATTTT
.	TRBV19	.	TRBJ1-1	CASSWPLEGNTEAFF	TGTGCCAGTAGTTGGCCCTTGGAGGGGAACACTGAAGCTTTCTTT
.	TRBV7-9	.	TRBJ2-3	CASSLLAEDITDTQYF	TGTGCCAGCAGCTTGCTAGCAGAAGATATCACAGATACGCAGTATTTT
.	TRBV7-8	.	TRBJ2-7	CASSLKRGNKDEQYF	TGTGCCAGCAGCTTAAAACGCGGGAATAAGGACGAGCAGTACTTC
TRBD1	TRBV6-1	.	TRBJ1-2	CASSEVGTATLANYGYTF	TGTGCCAGCAGTGAAGTCGGGACAGCCACCCTAGCTAACTATGGCTACACCTTC
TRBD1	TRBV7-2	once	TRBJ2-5	CASSPRTGLRKETQYF	TGTGCCAGCAGCCCCCGGACAGGCCTGAGGAAAGAGACCCAGTACTTC
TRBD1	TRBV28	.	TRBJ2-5	CASSSYRGTSQETQYF	TGTGCCAGCAGTTCATACAGGGGGACTTCCCAAGAGACCCAGTACTTC
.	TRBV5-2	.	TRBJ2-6	CASKRSTQSRANVLTF	TGTGCCAGCAAGAGGAGTACACAAAGTCGGGCCAACGTCCTGACTTTC
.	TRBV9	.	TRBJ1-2	CASSSLGGTGNGYTF	TGTGCCAGCAGTTCTCTAGGGGGAACGGGCAATGGCTACACCTTC
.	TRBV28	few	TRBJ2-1	CASMTNRIPVYSNEQFF	TGTGCCAGCATGACTAATCGTATTCCGGTCTATTCCAATGAGCAGTTCTTC
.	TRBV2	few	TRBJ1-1	CASSEAAEAFF	TGTGCCAGCAGTGAGGCAGCCGAAGCTTTCTTT
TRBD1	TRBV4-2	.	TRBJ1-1	CASTDTETGPEAFF	TGTGCCAGCACCGATACTGAGACAGGGCCTGAAGCTTTCTTT
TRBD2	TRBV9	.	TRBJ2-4	CASSESGGMNIQYF	TGTGCCAGCAGCGAGTCCGGGGGGATGAACATTCAGTACTTC
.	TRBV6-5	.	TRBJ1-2	CASSSTEVYGYTF	TGTGCCAGCAGTTCGACAGAGGTCTATGGCTACACCTTC
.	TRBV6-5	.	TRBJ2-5	CASSYWVKGQETQYF	TGTGCCAGCAGTTACTGGGTAAAAGGGCAAGAGACCCAGTACTTC
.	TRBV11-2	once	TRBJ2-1	CASSPTTMRHEQFF	TGTGCCAGCAGCCCGACCACGATGCGTCATGAGCAGTTCTTC
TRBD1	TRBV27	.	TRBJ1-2	CASSQQGNYGYTF	TGTGCCAGCAGTCAACAGGGGAACTATGGCTACACCTTC
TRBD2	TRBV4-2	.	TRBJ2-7	CASSFTPGTTYEQYF	TGTGCCAGCAGCTTCACCCCCGGGACTACCTACGAGCAGTACTTC
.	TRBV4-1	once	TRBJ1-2	CASSQVSGGYGYTF	TGCGCCAGCAGCCAAGTATCGGGGGGGTATGGCTACACCTTC
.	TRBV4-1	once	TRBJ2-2	CASSQVPGLPTGELFF	TGCGCCAGCAGCCAAGTTCCAGGGCTGCCTACCGGGGAGCTGTTTTTT
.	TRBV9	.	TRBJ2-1	CASSVGSGGHYNEQFF	TGTGCCAGCAGCGTAGGGAGTGGGGGCCACTACAATGAGCAGTTCTTC
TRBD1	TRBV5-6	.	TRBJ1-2	CASSRLGGNTF	TGTGCCAGCAGCCGCCTAGGGGGCAACACCTTC
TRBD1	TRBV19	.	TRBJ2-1	CASSTRDSDSYNEQFF	TGTGCCAGTAGTACCCGGGACAGCGATTCCTACAATGAGCAGTTCTTC
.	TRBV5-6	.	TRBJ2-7	CASSLVTWVYEQYF	TGTGCCAGCAGCTTGGTAACGTGGGTCTACGAGCAGTACTTC
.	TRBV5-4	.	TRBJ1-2	CASSLSEIYGYTF	TGTGCCAGCAGCTTGTCAGAAATCTATGGCTACACCTTC
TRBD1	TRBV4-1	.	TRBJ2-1	CASSPRQGLGDEQFF	TGCGCCAGCAGCCCCCGACAGGGTTTGGGGGATGAGCAGTTCTTC
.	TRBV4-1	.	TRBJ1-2	CASSQAGVAGVGYTF	TGCGCCAGCAGCCAAGCGGGGGTGGCAGGGGTAGGCTACACCTTC
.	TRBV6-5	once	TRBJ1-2	CASSLNQGVYGYTF	TGTGCCAGCAGTCTAAATCAGGGAGTCTATGGCTACACCTTC
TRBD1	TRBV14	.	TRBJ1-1	CASSQLKGQGLLNTEAFF	TGTGCCAGCAGCCAACTAAAAGGACAGGGGTTATTGAACACTGAAGCTTTCTTT
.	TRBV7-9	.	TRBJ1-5	CASCPGGDYSNQPQHF	TGTGCCAGCTGCCCGGGGGGCGATTATAGCAATCAGCCCCAGCATTTT
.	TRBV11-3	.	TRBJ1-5	CASSGGGFGYQPQHF	TGTGCCAGCAGCGGAGGGGGTTTTGGTTATCAGCCCCAGCATTTT
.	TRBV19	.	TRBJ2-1	CASSEAPYNEQFF	TGTGCCAGTAGTGAGGCCCCCTACAATGAGCAGTTCTTC
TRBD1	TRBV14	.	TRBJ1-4	CASSQTGTANEKLFF	TGTGCCAGCAGCCAGACCGGGACAGCTAATGAAAAACTGTTTTTT
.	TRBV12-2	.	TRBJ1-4	CASRLAQGRHEKLFF	TGTGCAAGTCGCTTAGCGCAAGGGAGACATGAAAAACTGTTTTTT
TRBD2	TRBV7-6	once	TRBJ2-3	CASSLMTSGKTDTQYF	TGTGCCAGCAGCTTAATGACTAGCGGTAAAACAGATACGCAGTATTTT
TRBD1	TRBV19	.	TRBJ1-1	CASSIAQGAEAFF	TGTGCCAGTAGTATAGCCCAGGGGGCTGAAGCTTTCTTT
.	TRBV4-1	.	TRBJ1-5	CASSQEITTVNQPQHF	TGCGCCAGCAGCCAAGAAATTACGACAGTCAATCAGCCCCAGCATTTT